This is a list of T cell receptor beta chains from one sample in a study of cytomegalovirus exposure and HLA in healthy donors. Only in-frame clones appear in the TCRdb table, and some are missing; sequencing was by immunoSEQ multiplex PCR. The repertoire holds 150,000 to 200,000 clones, with 87% as singletons. Sequenced sample: PBMCs. Receptors originate from a girl less than two years old in good health and CMV-seronegative. Both conserved end residues are part of each CDR3. Fields, in order: D gene, J gene, V gene, clone size, CDR3 DNA, CDR3 protein. The D gene is left open where the match is weak. Clone sizes are given selectively: once, few, many, or a class where the clone is expanded.

d_call: TRBD2
j_call: TRBJ2-7
v_call: TRBV5-6
clone_size: -
cdr3_nt: TGTGCCAGCAGCCCGCAGGGAGGGCCGACCTACGAGCAGTACTTC
cdr3_aa: CASSPQGGPTYEQYF

d_call: TRBD1
j_call: TRBJ2-7
v_call: TRBV30
clone_size: -
cdr3_nt: TGTGCCTGGGACAGGGATTTCTACGAGCAGTACTTC
cdr3_aa: CAWDRDFYEQYF

d_call: -
j_call: TRBJ2-5
v_call: TRBV27
clone_size: -
cdr3_nt: TGTGCCAGCAGTTCCATCCTAAGCCCAATGGAGACCCAGTACTTC
cdr3_aa: CASSSILSPMETQYF

d_call: -
j_call: TRBJ2-3
v_call: TRBV7-6
clone_size: -
cdr3_nt: TGTGCCAGCAGCCCGGAGGGGTTCTGGGACACAGATACGCAGTATTTT
cdr3_aa: CASSPEGFWDTDTQYF

d_call: -
j_call: TRBJ1-6
v_call: TRBV10-2
clone_size: once
cdr3_nt: TGCGCCAGCAGTGATAAGGGAAGGGGCCTTAATTCACCCCTCCACTTT
cdr3_aa: CASSDKGRGLNSPLHF

d_call: -
j_call: TRBJ1-2
v_call: TRBV4-1
clone_size: few
cdr3_nt: TGCGCCAGCAGCCCGGACACCCCCCGGTATGGCTACACCTTC
cdr3_aa: CASSPDTPRYGYTF

d_call: -
j_call: TRBJ2-2
v_call: TRBV19
clone_size: -
cdr3_nt: TGTGCCCCGGGAAGGAGGGCGGAGCTGTTTTTT
cdr3_aa: CAPGRRAELFF

d_call: TRBD1
j_call: TRBJ1-2
v_call: TRBV4-1
clone_size: -
cdr3_nt: TGCGCCAGCAGCCCCTCCGACAGGGGAAGCGGTGGCTACACCTTC
cdr3_aa: CASSPSDRGSGGYTF

d_call: -
j_call: TRBJ1-2
v_call: TRBV6-1
clone_size: -
cdr3_nt: TGTGCCAGCATCGGCCAGTTGGGCCTCCACTATGGCTACACCTTC
cdr3_aa: CASIGQLGLHYGYTF

d_call: TRBD1
j_call: TRBJ1-5
v_call: TRBV6-7
clone_size: -
cdr3_nt: TGTGCCAGCAATAACCCTGACAGGGCGTTCATTAATAGCAATCAGCCCCAGCATTTT
cdr3_aa: CASNNPDRAFINSNQPQHF

d_call: -
j_call: TRBJ2-3
v_call: TRBV10-1
clone_size: -
cdr3_nt: TGCGCCAGCAGCGCAGGGGATGAGGTAGATACGCAGTATTTT
cdr3_aa: CASSAGDEVDTQYF

d_call: -
j_call: TRBJ2-7
v_call: TRBV30
clone_size: -
cdr3_nt: TGTGCCTGGAGTCCACAGACAGGTTTAGCTTACGAGCAGTACTTC
cdr3_aa: CAWSPQTGLAYEQYF

d_call: TRBD1
j_call: TRBJ2-2
v_call: TRBV10-3
clone_size: -
cdr3_nt: TGTGCCATCAGTGGGACAGGGGGCACCGGGGAGCTGTTTTTT
cdr3_aa: CAISGTGGTGELFF

d_call: -
j_call: TRBJ1-5
v_call: TRBV2
clone_size: -
cdr3_nt: TGTGCCAGCAGTACGAGGAGGCAGATTTATAGCAATCAGCCCCAGCATTTT
cdr3_aa: CASSTRRQIYSNQPQHF

d_call: -
j_call: TRBJ1-5
v_call: TRBV29-1
clone_size: -
cdr3_nt: TGCAGCGCCCGGACCGGACTTAATCAGCCCCAGCATTTT
cdr3_aa: CSARTGLNQPQHF

d_call: TRBD2
j_call: TRBJ2-7
v_call: TRBV11-2
clone_size: -
cdr3_nt: TGTGCCAGCAGCTTACTAGCGGGATCATACGAGCAGTACTTC
cdr3_aa: CASSLLAGSYEQYF

d_call: -
j_call: TRBJ1-3
v_call: TRBV2
clone_size: -
cdr3_nt: TGTGCCAGCAGCGTACGGGACACCAGAAACACCATATATTTT
cdr3_aa: CASSVRDTRNTIYF

d_call: TRBD1
j_call: TRBJ2-4
v_call: TRBV27
clone_size: -
cdr3_nt: TGTGCCAGCAGAGGGGTCAAGGGGGCCCAAAATTTTAAAAACATTCAGTACTTC
cdr3_aa: CASRGVKGAQNFKNIQYF

d_call: TRBD2
j_call: TRBJ2-3
v_call: TRBV4-3
clone_size: -
cdr3_nt: TGCGCCAGCAGCCCCCTAGCGGGAGTAGATACGCAGTATTTT
cdr3_aa: CASSPLAGVDTQYF

d_call: TRBD1
j_call: TRBJ2-3
v_call: TRBV18
clone_size: -
cdr3_nt: TGTGCCAGCTCCTCCGGGACAGGGGCAATAGATACGCAGTATTTT
cdr3_aa: CASSSGTGAIDTQYF

d_call: -
j_call: TRBJ1-4
v_call: TRBV18
clone_size: -
cdr3_nt: TGTGCCAGCTCACCAGGGGCCATAAATGAAAAACTGTTTTTT
cdr3_aa: CASSPGAINEKLFF

d_call: -
j_call: TRBJ2-6
v_call: TRBV6-5
clone_size: -
cdr3_nt: TGTGCCAGCAGCCTACAGGGTTCTGGGGCCAACGTCCTGACTTTC
cdr3_aa: CASSLQGSGANVLTF

d_call: TRBD2
j_call: TRBJ2-1
v_call: TRBV30
clone_size: -
cdr3_nt: TGTGCCTGGAGTCCGGGACTAGCGGGAGTTCGACTACTAGGGAATGAGCAGTTCTTC
cdr3_aa: CAWSPGLAGVRLLGNEQFF

d_call: -
j_call: TRBJ1-5
v_call: TRBV4-1
clone_size: few
cdr3_nt: TGCGCCAGCAGCCCCGGATTACTACAGGGAAGGGCCAATCAGCCCCAGCATTTT
cdr3_aa: CASSPGLLQGRANQPQHF

d_call: TRBD2
j_call: TRBJ2-1
v_call: TRBV7-8
clone_size: -
cdr3_nt: TGTGCCAGCAGCGCCCTAACTAGCGGCGGTGAGCAGTTCTTC
cdr3_aa: CASSALTSGGEQFF

d_call: -
j_call: TRBJ2-5
v_call: TRBV4-2
clone_size: -
cdr3_nt: TGTGCCAGCAGCCAAGTGAGGGAAGGGACCCAGTACTTC
cdr3_aa: CASSQVREGTQYF

d_call: TRBD1
j_call: TRBJ1-1
v_call: TRBV30
clone_size: -
cdr3_nt: TGTGCCTGGAATCTGGGACAGGGGAACACTGAAGCTTTCTTT
cdr3_aa: CAWNLGQGNTEAFF

d_call: -
j_call: TRBJ2-7
v_call: TRBV7-8
clone_size: once
cdr3_nt: TGTGCCAGCAGCCCAGACTACGAGCAGTGCTTC
cdr3_aa: CASSPDYEQCF

d_call: -
j_call: TRBJ1-6
v_call: TRBV25-1
clone_size: once
cdr3_nt: TGTGCCAGCAGTGAATCTAAGCAGAAGAGGTCACCCCTCCACTTT
cdr3_aa: CASSESKQKRSPLHF

d_call: TRBD2
j_call: TRBJ2-3
v_call: TRBV10-3
clone_size: -
cdr3_nt: TGTGCCATCTCGGGGCGGGAGGGCTCGGTCACAGATACGCAGTATTTT
cdr3_aa: CAISGREGSVTDTQYF

d_call: -
j_call: TRBJ2-7
v_call: TRBV29-1
clone_size: -
cdr3_nt: TGCAGCGTTGTACCGAGGGGGGGCTACGAGCAGTACTTC
cdr3_aa: CSVVPRGGYEQYF

d_call: TRBD1
j_call: TRBJ1-1
v_call: TRBV4-1
clone_size: -
cdr3_nt: TGCGCCAGCAGCCGGAATACAGGGGAAGCTGAAGCTTTCTTT
cdr3_aa: CASSRNTGEAEAFF

d_call: -
j_call: TRBJ2-3
v_call: TRBV21-1
clone_size: -
cdr3_nt: TGTGCCAGCAGCAAAGTAGGCGGACTAGCGGGAGGGCCCGGTCCTTCCGCAGATACGCAGTATTTT
cdr3_aa: CASSKVGGLAGGPGPSADTQYF

d_call: -
j_call: TRBJ1-1
v_call: TRBV27
clone_size: -
cdr3_nt: TGTGCCAGCAGTTTTAGGACAGAGAACACTGAAGCTTTCTTT
cdr3_aa: CASSFRTENTEAFF

d_call: -
j_call: TRBJ1-1
v_call: TRBV5-6
clone_size: -
cdr3_nt: TGTGCCAGCAGCCGGGGGGGGAGCATGAACACTGAAGCTTTCTTT
cdr3_aa: CASSRGGSMNTEAFF

d_call: -
j_call: TRBJ1-5
v_call: TRBV6-5
clone_size: -
cdr3_nt: TGTGCCAGCTTCCCCGAGGTAGGTCGGCCCCAGCATTTT
cdr3_aa: CASFPEVGRPQHF

d_call: -
j_call: TRBJ1-1
v_call: TRBV7-9
clone_size: -
cdr3_nt: TGTGCCAGCAGCTTAGACAGCCTTTCGAACACTGAAGCTTTCTTT
cdr3_aa: CASSLDSLSNTEAFF

d_call: -
j_call: TRBJ2-5
v_call: TRBV9
clone_size: once
cdr3_nt: TGTGCCAGCAGCGTAGTTGCGCCCCAAGAGACCCAGTACTTC
cdr3_aa: CASSVVAPQETQYF

d_call: TRBD1
j_call: TRBJ1-6
v_call: TRBV28
clone_size: once
cdr3_nt: TGTGCCAGCATAAGCCCTGGCAGGGGGCTTTTGGATTCACCCCTCCACTTT
cdr3_aa: CASISPGRGLLDSPLHF

d_call: TRBD1
j_call: TRBJ2-5
v_call: TRBV9
clone_size: -
cdr3_nt: TGTGCCAGCAGCGTAAGGACAGGGGAAGTGGAAGAGACCCAGTACTTC
cdr3_aa: CASSVRTGEVEETQYF

d_call: TRBD2
j_call: TRBJ2-1
v_call: TRBV5-1
clone_size: -
cdr3_nt: TGCGCCAGCAGCTCCATGACTAGCGGGAGGGCTTATGAGCAGTTCTTC
cdr3_aa: CASSSMTSGRAYEQFF

d_call: TRBD1
j_call: TRBJ2-5
v_call: TRBV15
clone_size: -
cdr3_nt: TGTGCCACCAGCAGAGCGGCTGGGACAGTGGTAGAGACCCAGTACTTC
cdr3_aa: CATSRAAGTVVETQYF

d_call: -
j_call: TRBJ2-7
v_call: TRBV11-3
clone_size: few
cdr3_nt: TGTGCCAGCAGCCAAACTAGCCACGAGCAGTACTTC
cdr3_aa: CASSQTSHEQYF

d_call: -
j_call: TRBJ1-6
v_call: TRBV11-2
clone_size: -
cdr3_nt: TGTGCCAGCAGCTTAGGGGGGGATAATTCACCCCTCCACTTT
cdr3_aa: CASSLGGDNSPLHF